Listed below are T cell receptor beta chains from one sample, sequenced in a study of CD8 T cells in ankylosing spondylitis. TCRdb re-called the 5' RACE reads with MiXCR, one entry per CDR3 protein. The sample yields roughly 230,000 distinct CDR3 sequences, approximately 10% seen once. Sequencing was done on a sample of blood, either unsorted or a sorted T cell fraction (not recorded which). The receptors stem from a male donor with ankylosing spondylitis or in good health (not recorded which). Both conserved end residues are part of each CDR3. Fields, in order: V gene, D gene, clone size, J gene, CDR3 DNA, CDR3 protein. The D gene is left open where the match is weak. For some rows the clone size is stated as once, few or many, or as a class when expanded; others skip it.

v_gene: TRBV20-1; d_gene: .; abundance: many; j_gene: TRBJ2-1; CDR3nt: TGCAGTGCCCGGGGTGCGCTGTACAATGAGCAGTTCTTC; CDR3aa: CSARGALYNEQFF
v_gene: TRBV5-1; d_gene: .; abundance: many; j_gene: TRBJ2-2; CDR3nt: TGCGCCAGCAGCCTACCCCCTCCCGGCGGCGGGGAGCTGTTTTTT; CDR3aa: CASSLPPPGGGELFF
v_gene: TRBV12-3/TRBV12-4; d_gene: TRBD1; abundance: many; j_gene: TRBJ1-1; CDR3nt: TGTGCCAGCAGTCTCGAGACAGGGACCACTGAAGCTTTCTTT; CDR3aa: CASSLETGTTEAFF
v_gene: TRBV5-1; d_gene: .; abundance: many; j_gene: TRBJ2-7; CDR3nt: TGCGCCAGCAGCCCTGAAACCAGGGCGTCTGAGCAGTACTTC; CDR3aa: CASSPETRASEQYF
v_gene: TRBV21-1; d_gene: .; abundance: many; j_gene: TRBJ1-1; CDR3nt: TGTGCCAGCAGCTCGCAGGGGCGCAACACTGAAGCTTTCTTT; CDR3aa: CASSSQGRNTEAFF
v_gene: TRBV5-1; d_gene: .; abundance: many; j_gene: TRBJ1-2; CDR3nt: TGCGCCAGCAGCTTGGAGCCCGGGACTAACTATGGCTACACCTTC; CDR3aa: CASSLEPGTNYGYTF
v_gene: TRBV9; d_gene: .; abundance: .; j_gene: TRBJ1-2; CDR3nt: TGTGCCAGCAGCATTGGGACTCCGCTCCGTGGCTACACCTTC; CDR3aa: CASSIGTPLRGYTF
v_gene: TRBV12-3/TRBV12-4; d_gene: TRBD2; abundance: .; j_gene: TRBJ2-1; CDR3nt: TGTGCCAGCACCATAGGAGAGCGGGGGGCCGTCCACAATGAGCAGTTCTTC; CDR3aa: CASTIGERGAVHNEQFF
v_gene: TRBV19; d_gene: .; abundance: many; j_gene: TRBJ2-5; CDR3nt: TGTGCCAGTAGCCTGGGGAAGAGGGGAGAGACCCAGTACTTC; CDR3aa: CASSLGKRGETQYF
v_gene: TRBV29-1; d_gene: .; abundance: many; j_gene: TRBJ2-3; CDR3nt: TGCAGCGTTGATCCCGTTTTGAATACGCAGTATTTT; CDR3aa: CSVDPVLNTQYF
v_gene: TRBV5-5; d_gene: TRBD2; abundance: many; j_gene: TRBJ2-4; CDR3nt: TGTGCCAGCAGCTTGGGAACTAGCGGGTTCGGATTAAAAGACATTCAGTACTTC; CDR3aa: CASSLGTSGFGLKDIQYF
v_gene: TRBV6-1; d_gene: TRBD2; abundance: many; j_gene: TRBJ2-1; CDR3nt: TGTGCCAGCAGCGTGACCGGGACTAGCGGGAGTGGACTGTTCTTC; CDR3aa: CASSVTGTSGSGLFF
v_gene: TRBV2; d_gene: .; abundance: many; j_gene: TRBJ2-5; CDR3nt: TGTGCCAGCAGACCGACAGGCACCGAAACAATTGGTTACTTC; CDR3aa: CASRPTGTETIGYF
v_gene: TRBV5-1; d_gene: .; abundance: many; j_gene: TRBJ1-2; CDR3nt: TGCGCCAGCAACGGGCACCTGGGCTATGGCTACACCTTC; CDR3aa: CASNGHLGYGYTF
v_gene: TRBV9; d_gene: TRBD2; abundance: many; j_gene: TRBJ2-3; CDR3nt: TGTGCCAGCAGCGCCCCTATTTCGGCGGGGGGAACAGATACGCAGTATTTT; CDR3aa: CASSAPISAGGTDTQYF
v_gene: TRBV20-1; d_gene: .; abundance: many; j_gene: TRBJ1-5; CDR3nt: TGCAGTGCTAGACCCCGGACAGCGGGTCAGCCCCAGCATTTT; CDR3aa: CSARPRTAGQPQHF
v_gene: TRBV20-1; d_gene: TRBD1; abundance: many; j_gene: TRBJ1-4; CDR3nt: TGCAGTGCTCAGACAGGGGATCACCAAAAACTGTTTTTT; CDR3aa: CSAQTGDHQKLFF
v_gene: TRBV7-9; d_gene: .; abundance: .; j_gene: TRBJ1-2; CDR3nt: TGTGCCAGCAGCTGGTCGTATGGCTACACCTTC; CDR3aa: CASSWSYGYTF
v_gene: TRBV6-5; d_gene: .; abundance: many; j_gene: TRBJ2-1; CDR3nt: TGTGCCAGCAGTTACGCCCGGACAAGCTCCTACAATGAGCAGTTCTTC; CDR3aa: CASSYARTSSYNEQFF
v_gene: TRBV20-1; d_gene: TRBD2; abundance: many; j_gene: TRBJ2-7; CDR3nt: TGCAGTGCTAGAGATCCCAGCGGGAGCCATCCCTCCTACGAGCAGTACTTC; CDR3aa: CSARDPSGSHPSYEQYF
v_gene: TRBV20-1; d_gene: .; abundance: many; j_gene: TRBJ1-1; CDR3nt: TGCAGTGCTAGAGATCCCACCGAAAGGCCTGAAGCTTTCTTT; CDR3aa: CSARDPTERPEAFF
v_gene: TRBV6-1; d_gene: TRBD2; abundance: .; j_gene: TRBJ2-1; CDR3nt: TGTGCCAGCAGTGAGGGACTAGCGGGAAGAGAGCAGTTCTTC; CDR3aa: CASSEGLAGREQFF
v_gene: TRBV5-6; d_gene: .; abundance: many; j_gene: TRBJ2-2; CDR3nt: TGTGCCAGCAGCTTTACGGGCTACGGGGAGCTGTTTTTT; CDR3aa: CASSFTGYGELFF
v_gene: TRBV29-1; d_gene: .; abundance: many; j_gene: TRBJ2-3; CDR3nt: TGCAGCGTTGAAGCCCCACAGGGCACAGATACGCAGTATTTT; CDR3aa: CSVEAPQGTDTQYF
v_gene: TRBV4-2; d_gene: TRBD1; abundance: .; j_gene: TRBJ1-5; CDR3nt: TGTGCCAGCAGTCAGGGGGCTAACGATCAGCCCCAGCATTTT; CDR3aa: CASSQGANDQPQHF
v_gene: TRBV30; d_gene: .; abundance: many; j_gene: TRBJ2-7; CDR3nt: TGTGCCTGGAGTAGGACGAGCTACGAGCAGTACTTC; CDR3aa: CAWSRTSYEQYF
v_gene: TRBV6-1; d_gene: TRBD1; abundance: many; j_gene: TRBJ1-5; CDR3nt: TGTGCCAGCAGTCAAGACCCGACAGGGAATAGCAATCAGCCCCAGCATTTT; CDR3aa: CASSQDPTGNSNQPQHF
v_gene: TRBV3-1; d_gene: TRBD1; abundance: many; j_gene: TRBJ1-1; CDR3nt: TGTGCCAGCAGCCAAGATGGATTGGTGGCAGGGGGCACTGAAGCTTTCTTT; CDR3aa: CASSQDGLVAGGTEAFF
v_gene: TRBV7-8; d_gene: .; abundance: .; j_gene: TRBJ2-1; CDR3nt: TGTGCCAGCAGCGGTGGGACTTCCAGCTCCTACAATGAGCAGTTCTTC; CDR3aa: CASSGGTSSSYNEQFF